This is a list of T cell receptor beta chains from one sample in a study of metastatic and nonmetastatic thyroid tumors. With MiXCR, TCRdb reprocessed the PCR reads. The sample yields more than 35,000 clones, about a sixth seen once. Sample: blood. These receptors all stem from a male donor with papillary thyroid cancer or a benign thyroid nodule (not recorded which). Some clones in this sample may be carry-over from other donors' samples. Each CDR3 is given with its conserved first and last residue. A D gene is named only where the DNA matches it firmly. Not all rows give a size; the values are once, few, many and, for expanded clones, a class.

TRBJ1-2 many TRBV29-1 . CSVEWGRGYGYTF TGCAGCGTTGAATGGGGGCGTGGGTATGGCTACACCTTC
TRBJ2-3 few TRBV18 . CASSSGPRDTQYF TGTGCCAGCTCATCCGGGCCGAGGGATACGCAGTATTTT
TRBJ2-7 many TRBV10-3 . CAISDGTRVDEQYF TGTGCCATCAGTGACGGCACTAGGGTGGACGAGCAGTACTTC
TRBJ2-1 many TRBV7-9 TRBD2 CASSPRTSAFPNDEQFF TGTGCCAGCAGCCCACGGACTAGCGCCTTCCCTAACGATGAGCAGTTCTTC
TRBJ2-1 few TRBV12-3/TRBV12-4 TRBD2 CASSSSLGSGGFYNEQFF TGTGCCAGCAGTTCTAGCCTCGGAAGCGGGGGATTCTACAATGAGCAGTTCTTC
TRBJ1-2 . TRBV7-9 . CASSAYMEGLGGHTF TGTGCCAGCAGCGCCTACATGGAGGGTTTAGGTGGCCACACCTTC
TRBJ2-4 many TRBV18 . CASSPREWVAKNIQYF TGTGCCAGCTCACCGCGAGAGTGGGTAGCCAAAAACATTCAGTACTTC
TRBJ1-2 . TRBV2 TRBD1 CASSEAGRGAGYTF TGTGCCAGCAGTGAAGCGGGCAGGGGGGCTGGCTACACCTTC
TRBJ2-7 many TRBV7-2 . CASSLDAYEQYF TGTGCCAGCAGCTTAGACGCCTACGAGCAGTACTTC
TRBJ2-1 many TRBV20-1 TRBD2 CSAPEREGHINEQFF TGCAGTGCTCCTGAGCGGGAGGGCCATATTAATGAGCAGTTCTTC
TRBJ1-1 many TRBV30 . CAWSFLAEAFF TGTGCCTGGAGTTTTCTGGCTGAAGCTTTCTTT
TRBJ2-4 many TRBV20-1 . CSARDQVGVLNIQYF TGCAGTGCTAGAGATCAGGTCGGGGTACTAAATATTCAGTACTTC
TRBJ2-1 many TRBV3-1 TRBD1 CASSQKDREQFF TGTGCCAGCAGCCAAAAGGACAGGGAGCAGTTCTTC
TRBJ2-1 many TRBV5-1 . CASMAGGYNEQFF TGCGCCAGCATGGCGGGCGGCTACAATGAGCAGTTCTTC
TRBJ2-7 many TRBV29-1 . CSVEGGSEQTYEQYF TGCAGCGTTGAAGGGGGCTCAGAACAAACCTACGAGCAGTACTTC
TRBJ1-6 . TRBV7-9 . CASSGDFNSPLHF TGTGCCAGCAGCGGAGATTTTAATTCACCCCTCCACTTT
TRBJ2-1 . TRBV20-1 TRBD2 CSALRTSGINNEQFF TGCAGTGCCCTCCGAACTAGCGGGATAAACAATGAGCAGTTCTTC
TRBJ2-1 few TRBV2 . CASTGNNEQFF TGTGCCAGCACTGGGAACAATGAGCAGTTCTTC
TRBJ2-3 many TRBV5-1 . CASSFTKPPDTQYF TGCGCCAGCAGCTTCACCAAGCCACCAGATACGCAGTATTTT
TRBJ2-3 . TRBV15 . CATSRGLRGDTQYF TGTGCCACCAGCAGGGGACTTCGGGGAGATACGCAGTATTTT
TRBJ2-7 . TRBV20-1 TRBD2 CSGKSEAGAFKQYF TGCAGTGGAAAGAGTGAAGCGGGGGCCTTCAAGCAGTACTTC
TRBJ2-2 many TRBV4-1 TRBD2 CASSREAGGMMTGELFF TGCGCCAGCAGCCGTGAAGCGGGAGGGATGATGACCGGGGAGCTGTTTTTT
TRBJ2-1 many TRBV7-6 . CASSSIGSWSYNEQFF TGTGCCAGCAGCTCTATCGGTAGCTGGTCCTACAATGAGCAGTTCTTC
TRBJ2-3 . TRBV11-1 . CAISDRFWKGPGTDTQYF TGTGCCATCAGCGATAGGTTTTGGAAAGGCCCTGGAACAGATACGCAGTATTTT